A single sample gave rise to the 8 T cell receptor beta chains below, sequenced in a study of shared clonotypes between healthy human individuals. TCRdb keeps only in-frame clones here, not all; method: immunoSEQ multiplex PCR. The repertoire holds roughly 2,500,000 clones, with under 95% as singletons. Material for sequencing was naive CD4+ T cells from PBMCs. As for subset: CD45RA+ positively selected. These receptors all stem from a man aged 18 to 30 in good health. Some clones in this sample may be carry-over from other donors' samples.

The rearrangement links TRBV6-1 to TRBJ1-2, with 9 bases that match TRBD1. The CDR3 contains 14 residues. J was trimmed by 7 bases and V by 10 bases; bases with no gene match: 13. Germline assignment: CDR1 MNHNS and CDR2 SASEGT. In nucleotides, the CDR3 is TGTGCCACACTACTACTCCGGGACAGGGCTGGCTACACCTTC. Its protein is CATLLLRDRAGYTF.

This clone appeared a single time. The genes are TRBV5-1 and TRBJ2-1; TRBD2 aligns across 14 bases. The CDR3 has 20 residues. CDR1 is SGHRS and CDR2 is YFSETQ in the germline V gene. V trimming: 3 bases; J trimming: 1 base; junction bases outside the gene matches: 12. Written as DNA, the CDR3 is TGCGCCAGCAGCTCCGGACTAGCGGGAGGAGGACCTCTATCCTACAATGAGCAGTTCTTC. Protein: CASSSGLAGGGPLSYNEQFF.

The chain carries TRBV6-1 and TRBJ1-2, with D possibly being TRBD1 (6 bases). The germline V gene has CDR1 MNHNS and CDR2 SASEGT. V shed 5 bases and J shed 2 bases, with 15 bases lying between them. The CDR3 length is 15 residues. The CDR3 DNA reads TGTGCCAGCAGTAGACAGACAGGACAAAACTATGGCTACACCTTC. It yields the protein CASSRQTGQNYGYTF.

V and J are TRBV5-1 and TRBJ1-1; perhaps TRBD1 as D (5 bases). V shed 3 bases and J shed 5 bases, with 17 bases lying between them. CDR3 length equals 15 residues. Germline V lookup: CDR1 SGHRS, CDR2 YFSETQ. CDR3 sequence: CASSSAQGRGTEAFF. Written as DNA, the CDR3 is TGCGCCAGCAGCTCAGCCCAAGGGAGGGGTACTGAAGCTTTCTTT. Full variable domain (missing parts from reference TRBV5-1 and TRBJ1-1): KAGVTQTPRYLIKTRGQQVTLSCSPISGHRSVSWYQQTPGQGLQFLFEYFSETQRNKGNFPGRFSGRQFSNSRSEMNVSTLELGDSALYLCASSSAQGRGTEAFFGQGTRLTVV.

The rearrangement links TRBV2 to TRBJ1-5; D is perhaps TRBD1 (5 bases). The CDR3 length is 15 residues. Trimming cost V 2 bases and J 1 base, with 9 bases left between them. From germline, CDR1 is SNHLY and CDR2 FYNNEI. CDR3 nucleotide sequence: TGTGCCAGCAGTGAATTCAGGGCAAGCAATCAGCCCCAGCATTTT. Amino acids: CASSEFRASNQPQHF.

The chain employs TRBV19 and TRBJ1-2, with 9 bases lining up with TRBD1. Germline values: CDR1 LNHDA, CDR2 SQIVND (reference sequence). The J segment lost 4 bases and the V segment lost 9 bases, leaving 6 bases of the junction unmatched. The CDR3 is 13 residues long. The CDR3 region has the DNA TGTGCCAGCCGACAGGGGGGAATCTATGGCTACACCTTC. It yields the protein CASRQGGIYGYTF.

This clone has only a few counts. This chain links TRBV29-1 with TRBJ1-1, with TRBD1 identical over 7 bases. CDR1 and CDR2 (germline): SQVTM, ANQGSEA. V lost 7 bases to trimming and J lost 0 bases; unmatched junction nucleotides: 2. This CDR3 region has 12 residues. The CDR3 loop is CSAGQMNTEAFF. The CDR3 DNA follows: TGCAGCGCGGGACAGATGAACACTGAAGCTTTCTTT.

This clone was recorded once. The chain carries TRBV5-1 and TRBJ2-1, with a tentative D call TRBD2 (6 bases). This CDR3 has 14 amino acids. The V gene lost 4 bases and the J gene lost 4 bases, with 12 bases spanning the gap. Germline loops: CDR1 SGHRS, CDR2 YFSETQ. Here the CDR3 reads CASSPTAGYNEQFF. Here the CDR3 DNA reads TGCGCCAGCAGCCCGACGGCGGGATACAATGAGCAGTTCTTC.